Shown below are 8 T cell receptor beta chains from a single sample sequenced in a study of blood T cell repertoires in COVID-19. Some clones are missing from TCRdb's copy, which holds only in-frame ones; the method was immunoSEQ multiplex PCR. Among some 200,000 clones, around 82% were seen once, and the ten largest hold more than 2%. The sample taken for sequencing was peripheral blood. These receptors all come from a woman in her sixties or seventies with acute or convalescent COVID-19.

The chain carries TRBV6-6 and TRBJ1-5, with 8 bases fitting TRBD1. This CDR3 spans 13 amino acids. V lost 7 bases to trimming and J lost 4 bases; unmatched junction nucleotides: 3. Per germline, CDR1 MNHNY and CDR2 SVGAGI (reference sequence). The CDR3 coding sequence is TGTGCCAGCATTGACAGGGGAAATCAGCCCCAGCATTTT. Encoded protein: CASIDRGNQPQHF.

The rearrangement uses TRBV4-2 and TRBJ2-7; 10 nucleotides match TRBD1. CDR1 and CDR2 (germline): LGHNA, YNFKEQ. V trimming: 1 base; J trimming: 6 bases; junction bases outside the gene matches: 9. The CDR3 extends over 16 amino acids. CDR3 DNA sequence: TGTGCCAGCAGCCAAGGGGTCCGGGACAGGGGCTCCGAGCAGTACTTC. As protein: CASSQGVRDRGSEQYF.

The rearrangement joins TRBV11-2 to TRBJ2-3; perhaps TRBD2 as D (5 bases). The CDR3 loop spans 15 amino acids. Germline V gives CDR1 SGHAT, CDR2 FQNNGV. Trimming took off 2 bases at V and 0 bases at J, with 9 bases between the two ends. The CDR3 sequence: CASSLRRLSTDTQYF. CDR3 coding DNA: TGTGCCAGCAGCTTACGGAGACTAAGCACAGATACGCAGTATTTT.

The chain has TRBV5-8 and TRBJ2-3, with 8 positions matching TRBD1. The CDR3 has 15 residues. J gave up 3 bases and V 3 bases, and 6 bases lay outside the gene matches. Germline CDR1 reads SGHTS; CDR2 reads YDEGEE. CDR3 loop: CASSWGDRTTDTQYF. DNA of the CDR3: TGTGCCAGCAGCTGGGGGGACAGGACGACAGATACGCAGTATTTT.

The V call is TRBV19, the J call TRBJ1-1; D uncertain. V was clipped by 10 bases and J by 8 bases, with 17 bases between them. Germline CDR1 reads LNHDA; CDR2 reads SQIVND (reference sequence). The CDR3 runs to 12 residues. This chain's CDR3 is CATKARNNEAFF. In DNA, the CDR3 is TGTGCCACCAAAGCCAGGAACAACGAAGCTTTCTTT.

The J gene is TRBJ2-3, the V gene TRBV30; 9 bases are a match to TRBD2. The ends lost 2 bases at V and 6 bases at J; junction bases unmatched: 9. The CDR3 contains 15 residues. Germline CDR1 GTSNPN, CDR2 SVGIG (reference sequence). CDR3: CAWSSAGGPWDTQYF. CDR3 sequence (DNA): TGTGCCTGGAGTTCGGCGGGGGGGCCGTGGGATACGCAGTATTTT.

V is TRBV7-2 and J is TRBJ1-5, with 7 bases lining up with TRBD1. Germline V CDR1 and CDR2: SGHTA, FQGNSA. V lost 5 bases and J lost 3; bases outside the gene matches: 7. The length of the CDR3 is 15 residues. The CDR3 protein is CASSPGQALNQPQHF. Here the CDR3 DNA reads TGTGCCAGCAGCCCCGGACAGGCCCTCAATCAGCCCCAGCATTTT.

V usage is TRBV7-2 and J usage is TRBJ2-5; tentative D call: TRBD1 (5 bases). Germline V CDR1 and CDR2: SGHTA, FQGNSA. This CDR3 has 13 amino acids. Between the trimmed V and J ends, which lost 2 bases and 3 bases, there was a span of 7 bases. Here the CDR3 DNA reads TGTGCCAGCAGCTTACAGGGAAAAGAGACCCAGTACTTC. Translated: CASSLQGKETQYF.